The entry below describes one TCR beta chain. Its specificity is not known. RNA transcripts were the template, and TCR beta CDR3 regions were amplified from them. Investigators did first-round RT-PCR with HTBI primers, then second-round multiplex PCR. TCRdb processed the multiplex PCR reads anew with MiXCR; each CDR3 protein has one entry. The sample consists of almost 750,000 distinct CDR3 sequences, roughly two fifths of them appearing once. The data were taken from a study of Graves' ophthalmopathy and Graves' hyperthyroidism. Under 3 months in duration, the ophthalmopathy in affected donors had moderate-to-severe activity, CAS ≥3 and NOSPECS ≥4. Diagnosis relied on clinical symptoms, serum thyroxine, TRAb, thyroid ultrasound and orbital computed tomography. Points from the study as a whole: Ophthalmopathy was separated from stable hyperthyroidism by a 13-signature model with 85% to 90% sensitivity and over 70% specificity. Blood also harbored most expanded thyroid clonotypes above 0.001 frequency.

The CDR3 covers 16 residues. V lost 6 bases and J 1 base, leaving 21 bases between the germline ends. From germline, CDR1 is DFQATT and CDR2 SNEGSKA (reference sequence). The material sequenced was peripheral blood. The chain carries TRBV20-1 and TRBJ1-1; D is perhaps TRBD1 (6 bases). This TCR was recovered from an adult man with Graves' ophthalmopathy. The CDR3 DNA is TGCAGTGCCAAAGGGGGGGGCCGGGGGGAGAACACTGAAGCTTTCTTT. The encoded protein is CSAKGGGRGENTEAFF.